The 11 T cell receptor beta chains listed next were all sequenced from one sample in a study of long-term antiretroviral therapy in people with HIV. Assay version v3.0 of immunoSEQ was used, and it was run at survey level. Some clones are missing from TCRdb's copy, which holds only in-frame ones; the method was immunoSEQ multiplex PCR. Seen here are approximately 33,000 clones, roughly 85% observed once, and the top ten hold 3% to 4%. The input for sequencing was unsorted PBMCs, taken 0.8 years before starting antiretroviral therapy. Every receptor here comes from a man aged 18 to 30 with HIV.

The chain carries TRBV27 and TRBJ2-3, with a weak D call TRBD1 (5 bases). CDR1 and CDR2 (germline): MNHEY, SMNVEV (reference sequence). This CDR3 has 13 amino acids. Trimming removed 2 bases at V and 4 bases at J, with 7 bases between. CDR3 DNA sequence: TGTGCCAGCAGTTTACTAGGGGCAGATACGCAGTATTTT. This sequence encodes CASSLLGADTQYF.

This chain links TRBV6-1 with TRBJ1-2, with 8 positions matching TRBD1. Germline assignment: CDR1 MNHNS and CDR2 SASEGT. This CDR3 region has 13 residues. V lost 6 bases and J lost 4; bases outside the gene matches: 4. The CDR3 nucleotides read TGTGCCAGCAGCGGGGACAGGCCCTATGGCTACACCTTC. Amino acid sequence: CASSGDRPYGYTF.

The V and J genes are TRBV4-3 and TRBJ2-3; the match to TRBD2 covers 9 bases. The CDR3 is made up of 18 amino acids. V shed 5 bases, J shed 3 bases, and the junction held 15 bases outside the gene matches. Germline V CDR1 and CDR2: LGHNA, YSLEER. This chain's CDR3 is CASSYGTFSGGVTDTQYF. CDR3 DNA: TGCGCCAGCAGCTACGGGACTTTTAGCGGGGGAGTAACAGATACGCAGTATTTT.

The gene calls are TRBV6-1 and TRBJ2-7; maybe TRBD1 (6 bases). This CDR3 region has 14 residues. V dropped 5 bases and J dropped 6 bases, with 17 bases sitting between them. CDR1 is MNHNS, CDR2 SASEGT, per germline. The CDR3 coding sequence is TGTGCCAGCAGTCAACAGGGAAGGACGAGCGAGCAGTACTTC. This gives the protein CASSQQGRTSEQYF.

The chain links TRBV7-2 to TRBJ2-6; tentative D call: TRBD2 (5 bases). V gave up 4 bases and J gave up 4 bases, with 8 bases separating them. This CDR3 region has 14 residues. CDR1 and CDR2 from the germline V gene are SGHTA and FQGNSA. The CDR3 sequence is CASSSRGGANVLTF. The CDR3 bases are TGTGCCAGCAGCTCCCGAGGGGGGGCCAACGTCCTGACTTTC. The whole variable domain, filled in from reference TRBV7-2 and TRBJ2-6, reads GAGVSQSPSNKVTEKGKDVELRCDPISGHTALYWYRQSLGQGLEFLIYFQGNSAPDKSGLPSDRFSAERTGGSVSTLTIQRTQQEDSAVYLCASSSRGGANVLTFGAGSRLTVL.

V gene TRBV4-1 combines with J gene TRBJ1-1; perhaps TRBD1 as D (6 bases). V was trimmed by 5 bases and J by 4 bases, leaving 14 bases between them. The V gene's germline CDR1 is MGHRA and CDR2 YSYEKL. The CDR3 totals 14 residues. The CDR3 DNA reads as TGCGCCAGCAGCGCCGAGGGGGAGGTCACTGAAGCTTTCTTT. Translating gives CASSAEGEVTEAFF.

The chain carries TRBV11-2 and TRBJ2-1, with D perhaps given as TRBD1 or TRBD2 (6 bases each). Deletions cut 5 bases from V and 10 bases from J, with 9 bases between. Germline-derived CDR1 and CDR2 are SGHAT and FQNNGV. This CDR3 contains 11 residues. Written as DNA, the CDR3 is TGTGCCAGCAGCCTAGGGGGGGAGCAGTTCTTC. It yields the protein CASSLGGEQFF.

This clone has just a few counts. The chain combines TRBV5-1 with TRBJ1-2, with 7 bases matching TRBD1. J was trimmed by 1 base and V by 4 bases; bases with no gene match: 7. Germline V gene sequence: CDR1 SGHRS, CDR2 YFSETQ. This CDR3 has 15 amino acids. This CDR3 is CASSPGQGGNYGYTF. CDR3 nucleotides: TGCGCCAGCAGCCCCGGGCAGGGGGGTAACTATGGCTACACCTTC.

V and J are TRBV5-1 and TRBJ2-1; D tentatively fits TRBD1 or TRBD2 (5 bases each). Between the trimmed V and J ends, which lost 2 bases and 6 bases, there was a span of 18 bases. The CDR3 contains 16 residues. Germline CDR1 SGHRS, CDR2 YFSETQ. The CDR3 loop reads CASSFTGTPTGNEQFF. The CDR3 coding sequence is TGCGCCAGCAGCTTCACCGGGACGCCAACTGGCAATGAGCAGTTCTTC. The full variable domain, completed using reference TRBV5-1 and TRBJ2-1, is KAGVTQTPRYLIKTRGQQVTLSCSPISGHRSVSWYQQTPGQGLQFLFEYFSETQRNKGNFPGRFSGRQFSNSRSEMNVSTLELGDSALYLCASSFTGTPTGNEQFFGPGTRLTVL.

The chain links TRBV7-2 to TRBJ1-1, with D maybe TRBD1 (5 bases). Germline V CDR1 and CDR2: SGHTA, FQGNSA. V lost 3 bases and J lost 2, with 13 bases in between. There are 15 residues in the CDR3. Here the CDR3 DNA reads TGTGCCAGCAGCTTCGGGGGGGGGACTAACACTGAAGCTTTCTTT. Amino acid sequence: CASSFGGGTNTEAFF.

In nucleotides, the CDR3 is TGTGCCAGCAGTGTAGAGGGATCGGGCACTGAAGCTTTCTTT. Encoded protein: CASSVEGSGTEAFF. The chain is built from TRBV6-1 and TRBJ1-1, with unresolved D. Germline CDR1 and CDR2: MNHNS and SASEGT. The CDR3 has 14 amino acids. Trimming stripped 4 bases from V and 4 bases from J, with 13 bases between.